Listed here are 13 T cell receptor beta chains from one sample, sequenced in a study of cytomegalovirus exposure and HLA in healthy donors. With 60 Vbeta and 13 Jbeta primers, the PCR was carried out. Assay: immunoSEQ multiplex PCR; the TCRdb copy retains only in-frame clones and omits some. The table includes more than 65,000 clones, 74% detected once. Material: PBMCs. The receptors shown here come from a woman aged 55-69 years in good health and CMV-seropositive.

The chain links TRBV7-2 to TRBJ2-5; D might be TRBD1 (5 bases). CDR1 is SGHTA and CDR2 is FQGNSA in the germline V gene. The CDR3 loop spans 14 amino acids. With 3 bases removed from V and 3 bases from J, the gap between germline ends came to 11 bases. In DNA, the CDR3 is TGTGCCAGCAGCTTGCCAAGCAGGGAAGAGACCCAGTACTTC. The encoded protein is CASSLPSREETQYF.

The chain links TRBV5-6 to TRBJ2-2; a possible D gene is TRBD1 (6 bases). The CDR3 runs to 15 residues. The V and J ends lost 1 base and 7 bases respectively, with 14 bases between them. The V gene's germline CDR1 is SGHDT and CDR2 YYEEEE. Written as DNA, the CDR3 is TGTGCCAGCAGCTTGTATGGCTTGACAGGCGGGGAGCTGTTTTTT. Translated: CASSLYGLTGGELFF.

The V gene is TRBV7-9, the J gene TRBJ2-1; D gene unclear. The CDR3 is 12 amino acids. V lost 5 bases, J lost 12 bases, and 14 bases lay in between. The V gene's germline CDR1 is SEHNR and CDR2 FQNEAQ (reference sequence). The CDR3 spells CASSPHLLAQFF. The CDR3 region has the DNA TGTGCCAGCAGCCCTCATCTGCTGGCGCAGTTCTTC.

This chain joins TRBV11-3 and TRBJ2-5; 7 bases agree with TRBD2. The J call may be mistaken, given a closer DNA end match to TRBJ2-7. The CDR3 is 15 amino acids. CDR1 and CDR2 (germline): SGHNT, YENEEA. The CDR3 DNA is TGTGCCAGCAGCTTAGTGTCTAGCGGTCCCTACGAGCAGTACTTC. Translating it yields CASSLVSSGPYEQYF.

This clone was recorded a few times. The gene calls are TRBV4-1 and TRBJ1-1; perhaps TRBD1 as D (5 bases). The CDR3 runs 14 residues. V was trimmed by 1 base and J by 10 bases, leaving 16 bases between them. Germline CDR1 is MGHRA and CDR2 is YSYEKL. In DNA, the CDR3 is TGCGCCAGCAGCCAAGTGTGGCAGGGCACGGGAGCTTTCTTT. This gives the protein CASSQVWQGTGAFF.

The chain joins TRBV28 to TRBJ1-6; no reliable D call. The CDR3 consists of 12 residues. The ends were cut back, 3 bases at V and 9 bases at J, with 6 bases in the middle. Germline V gene data show CDR1 as MDHEN and CDR2 as SYDVKM. Here the CDR3 reads CASSFSLSPLHF. CDR3 bases: TGTGCCAGCAGTTTTAGTCTTTCACCCCTCCACTTT.

The gene calls are TRBV11-2 and TRBJ1-1, with TRBD1 identical over 9 bases. Germline CDR1 SGHAT, CDR2 FQNNGV. The junction had 3 bases not matched to a gene; V was cut back by 5 bases and J by 5 bases. This CDR3 is built from 13 residues. CDR3 bases: TGTGCCAGCAGCCCGACAGGGGGTACTGAAGCTTTCTTT. Its translation is CASSPTGGTEAFF.

The chain uses TRBV2 and TRBJ2-1, with 8 bases identical to TRBD1. The CDR3 is 16 amino acids. Per germline, CDR1 SNHLY and CDR2 FYNNEI. V was clipped by 4 bases and J by 3 bases; unmatched bases: 8. DNA of the CDR3: TGTGCCAGCAGTGCCCCCCCCGGGACAGGCTACAATGAGCAGTTCTTC. Protein product: CASSAPPGTGYNEQFF.

The chain recombines TRBV30 with TRBJ1-1; unclear D gene. The CDR3 runs to 14 residues. The ends were cut back, 8 bases at V and 6 bases at J, with 22 bases in the middle. Germline CDR1 and CDR2: GTSNPN and SVGIG (reference sequence). The CDR3 DNA is TGTGCCGGAGGGAGGGTCTTGTCGGGGTCTGAAGCTTTCTTT. This translates into CAGGRVLSGSEAFF.

This chain connects TRBV27 to TRBJ1-6, with D uncertain. CDR1 MNHEY and CDR2 SMNVEV come from the germline V gene (reference sequence). The V and J ends lost 0 bases and 0 bases respectively, with 6 bases between them. This CDR3 comprises 16 residues. Here the CDR3 reads CASSLSLSSYNSPLHF. DNA of the CDR3: TGTGCCAGCAGTTTATCACTGAGCTCCTATAATTCACCCCTCCACTTT.

V gene TRBV6-6 combines with J gene TRBJ1-4; 10 nucleotides align to TRBD1. Germline V gene data show CDR1 as MNHNY and CDR2 as SVGAGI (reference sequence). J lost 4 bases, V lost 6 bases, and 8 bases had no gene match. CDR3 length equals 16 residues. The CDR3 loop is CASRPLGTGVNEKLFF. The DNA of the CDR3 is TGTGCCAGCAGACCCCTAGGGACAGGGGTTAATGAAAAACTGTTTTTT.

V and J are TRBV19 and TRBJ1-6; D is perhaps TRBD1 (6 bases). This CDR3 has 15 amino acids. Germline CDR1 and CDR2: LNHDA and SQIVND (reference sequence). V lost 7 bases and J 7 bases, leaving 17 bases between the germline ends. The DNA of the CDR3 is TGTGCCAGTAAATACCTTGACAGGCAAAATTCACCCCTCCACTTT. It codes for CASKYLDRQNSPLHF.

Written as DNA, the CDR3 is TGTGCCAGCAGGGGACTAGCGGGTTACAATGAGCAGTTCTTC. Translating gives CASRGLAGYNEQFF. This chain joins TRBV5-5 and TRBJ2-1; 12 bases fit TRBD2. V shed 5 bases, J shed 4 bases, and the junction held 1 base outside the gene matches. The CDR3 extends over 14 amino acids. From germline, CDR1 is SGHKS and CDR2 YYEKEE (reference sequence).